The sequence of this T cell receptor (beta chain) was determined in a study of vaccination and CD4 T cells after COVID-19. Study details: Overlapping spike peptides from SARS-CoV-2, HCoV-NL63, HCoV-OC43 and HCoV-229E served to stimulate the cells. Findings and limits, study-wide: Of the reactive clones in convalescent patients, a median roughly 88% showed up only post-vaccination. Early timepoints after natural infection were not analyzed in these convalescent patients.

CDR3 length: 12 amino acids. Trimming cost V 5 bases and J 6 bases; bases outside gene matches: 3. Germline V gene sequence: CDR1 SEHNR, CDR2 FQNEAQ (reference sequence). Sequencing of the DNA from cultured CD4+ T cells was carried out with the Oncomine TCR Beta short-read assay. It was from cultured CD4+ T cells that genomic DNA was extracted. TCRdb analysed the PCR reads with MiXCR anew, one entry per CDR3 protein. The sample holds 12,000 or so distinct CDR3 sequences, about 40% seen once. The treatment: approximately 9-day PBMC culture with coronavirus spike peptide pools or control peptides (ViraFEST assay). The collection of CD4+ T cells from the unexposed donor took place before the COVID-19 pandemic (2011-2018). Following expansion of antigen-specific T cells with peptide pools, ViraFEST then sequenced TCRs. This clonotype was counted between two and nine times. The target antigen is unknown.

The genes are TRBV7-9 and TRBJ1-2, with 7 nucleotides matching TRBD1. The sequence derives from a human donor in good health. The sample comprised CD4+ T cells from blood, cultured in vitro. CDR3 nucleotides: TGTGCCAGCAGCAGAGACAGGGATGGCTACACCTTC. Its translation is CASSRDRDGYTF. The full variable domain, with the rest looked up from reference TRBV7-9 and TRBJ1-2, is DTGVSQNPRHKITKRGQNVTFRCDPISEHNRLYWYRQTLGQGPEFLTYFQNEAQLEKSRLLSDRFSAERPKGSFSTLEIQRTEQGDSAMYLCASSRDRDGYTFGSGTRLTVV.